This entry is about one T cell receptor beta chain. Its antigen is unknown. The data derive from a study of post-analysis software for immune sequencing data. Looked up from germline, CDR1 is MNHNY and CDR2 is SVGAGI (reference sequence). The V gene end was trimmed by 5 bases and the J gene end by 8 bases; junction bases not matched to a gene: 11. CDR3 size: 15 residues. Study-level findings and limits: TRBV5-6, TRBV5-1 and TRBV20-1 were among about 5 TRBV segments more frequent in patients than controls.

cDNA libraries of TCR beta carried unique molecular identifiers. Using its own MiXCR run on the PCR reads, TCRdb lists one record per CDR3 protein. This sample has about 160,000 distinct CDR3 sequences, with roughly 34% found just once. The receptor's source is a girl between 5 and 17 years old with multiple sclerosis. This chain links TRBV6-6 with TRBJ2-1, with 8 bases fitting TRBD2. The sequences come from blood, collected after autologous hematopoietic stem cell transplantation. CDR3 protein: CASSTLGGRSDEQFF. The CDR3 region has the DNA TGTGCCAGCAGTACCCTGGGCGGGAGGTCCGATGAGCAGTTCTTC.